This T cell receptor beta chain was recovered during a study of Graves' ophthalmopathy and Graves' hyperthyroidism. Amplification of the TCR beta CDR3 regions used RNA transcripts (as template). HTBI primers served in a first-round RT-PCR, which a second-round multiplex PCR followed. TCRdb reprocessed the multiplex PCR reads via MiXCR and lists one record per CDR3 protein. The sample lists some 750,000 distinct CDR3 sequences, roughly two fifths occurring once. V was trimmed by 3 bases and J by 0 bases, leaving 14 bases between them. CDR1 is SEHNR, CDR2 FQNEAQ, per germline (reference sequence). There are 16 residues in the CDR3.

The chain combines TRBV7-9 with TRBJ1-1; the D is unclear. This TCR was recovered from an adult man with Graves' ophthalmopathy. Material for sequencing was peripheral blood. CDR3 residues: CASSLINAGMNTEAFF. The CDR3 nucleotides read TGTGCCAGCAGCTTGATCAACGCGGGAATGAACACTGAAGCTTTCTTT.